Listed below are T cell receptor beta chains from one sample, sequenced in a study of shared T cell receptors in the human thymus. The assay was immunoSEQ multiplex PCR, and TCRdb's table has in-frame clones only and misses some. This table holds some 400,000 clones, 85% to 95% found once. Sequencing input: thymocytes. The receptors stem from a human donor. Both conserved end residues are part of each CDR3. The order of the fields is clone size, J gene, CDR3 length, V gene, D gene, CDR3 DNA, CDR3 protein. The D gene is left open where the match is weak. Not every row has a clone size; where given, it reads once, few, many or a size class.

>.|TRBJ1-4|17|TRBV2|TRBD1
TGTGCCAGCAGTGTAAGGACAGGGGGCGCCCGAAATGAAAAACTGTTTTTT
CASSVRTGGARNEKLFF
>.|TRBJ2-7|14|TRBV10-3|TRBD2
TGTGCCATCAGACTCGAGCGGGAGGGCTACGAGCAGTACTTC
CAIRLEREGYEQYF
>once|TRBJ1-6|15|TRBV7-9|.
TGTGCCAGCAGCTCAGGAGGGGGATTTAATTCACCCCTCCACTTT
CASSSGGGFNSPLHF
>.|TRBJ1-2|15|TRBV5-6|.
TGTGCCAGCAGCCGTTTGGTGTTCCTGAACTATGGCTACACCTTC
CASSRLVFLNYGYTF
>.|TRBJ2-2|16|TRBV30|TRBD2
TGTGCCTGGAGCGGCCGGGACTACATGAACACCGGGGAGCTGTTTTTT
CAWSGRDYMNTGELFF
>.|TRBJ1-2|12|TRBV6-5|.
TGTGCCAGCAGTTTCACAGGGAGCGGCTACACCTTC
CASSFTGSGYTF
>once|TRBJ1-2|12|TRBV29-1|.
TGCAGCGTTGAGGGGGTGGGCTATGGCTACACCTTC
CSVEGVGYGYTF
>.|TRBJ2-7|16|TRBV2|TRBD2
TGTGCCAGCCTACAAGAGCGGGAGAGACACTTCTACGAGCAGTACTTC
CASLQERERHFYEQYF
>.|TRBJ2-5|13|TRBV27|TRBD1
TGTGCCAGCAGTTTGGGACAGGGTCAGACCCAGTACTTC
CASSLGQGQTQYF
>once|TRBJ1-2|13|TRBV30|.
TGTGCCTGGAGTCCCACAGGGTTAGGCGGCTACACCTTC
CAWSPTGLGGYTF
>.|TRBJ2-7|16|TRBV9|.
TGTGCCAGCAGCCCCCGTGGTAGCCTACCCTCCTACGAGCAGTACTTC
CASSPRGSLPSYEQYF
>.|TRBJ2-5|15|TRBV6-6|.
TGTGCCAGCAGTGTGAATCGGGTGTACCAAGAGACCCAGTACTTC
CASSVNRVYQETQYF
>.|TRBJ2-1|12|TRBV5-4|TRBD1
TGCTCGACTAAGGACAGGGGAAATGAGCAGTTCTTC
CSTKDRGNEQFF
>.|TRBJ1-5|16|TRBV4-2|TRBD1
TGTGCCAGCAGCCAAGATGTACAGGGGTCATACCAGCCCCAGCATTTT
CASSQDVQGSYQPQHF
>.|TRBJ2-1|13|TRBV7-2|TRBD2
TGTGCCAGCAGCTTACGGGAGGCTGCGTTACAGTTCTTC
CASSLREAALQFF
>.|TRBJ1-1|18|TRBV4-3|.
TGCGCCAGCAGCTCAACACACTTCGGGGGGGCGAGAGACACTGAAGCTTTCTTT
CASSSTHFGGARDTEAFF
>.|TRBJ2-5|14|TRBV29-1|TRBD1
TGCAGCGTGGTGGGACAGAAGGCCCAAGCGGCCCAGTACTTC
CSVVGQKAQAAQYF
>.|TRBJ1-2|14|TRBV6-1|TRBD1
TGTGCCAGCAGGGACAGGGGGCGAAACTATGGCTACACCTTC
CASRDRGRNYGYTF
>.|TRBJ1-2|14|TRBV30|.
TGTGCCTGGAGTGTACAGGGTGGCGGCTATGGCTACACCTTC
CAWSVQGGGYGYTF
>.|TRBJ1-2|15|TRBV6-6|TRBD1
TGTGCCAGCAGCCAACAGGGGACCCCTAAGTATGGCTACACCTTC
CASSQQGTPKYGYTF
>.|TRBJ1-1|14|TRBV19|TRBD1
TGTGCCAGTAGTTACAGGGGGCTGAACACTGAAGCTTTCTTT
CASSYRGLNTEAFF
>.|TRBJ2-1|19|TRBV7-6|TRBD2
TGTGCCAGCAGCCCGGGACTAGCGGGAGGGCCAGACTCCTACAATGAGCAGTTCTTC
CASSPGLAGGPDSYNEQFF
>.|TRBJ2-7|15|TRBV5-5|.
TGTGCCAGCAGCTTGGCTACCGGGTCCTCCTACGAGCAGTACTTC
CASSLATGSSYEQYF
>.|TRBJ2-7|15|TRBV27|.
TGTGCCAGCAGTTTACCCCAGGGTAATCCCTACGAGCAGTACTTC
CASSLPQGNPYEQYF
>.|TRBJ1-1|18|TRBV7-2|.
TGTGCCAGCAGCCCCAGGGTTGGACAGAAAGGATTGAACACTGAAGCTTTCTTT
CASSPRVGQKGLNTEAFF
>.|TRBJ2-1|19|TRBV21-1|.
TGTGCCAGCATCAAAGGACTAGCGGCGCATGCAAACGCCTACAATGAGCAGTTCTTC
CASIKGLAAHANAYNEQFF
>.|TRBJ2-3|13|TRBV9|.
TGTGCCAGCAGCGTAGATGTCTCCCGTACGCAGTATTTT
CASSVDVSRTQYF
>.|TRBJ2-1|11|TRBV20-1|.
TGCAGTGCTTTGGGGGGGGCGGGCAAGTTCTTC
CSALGGAGKFF
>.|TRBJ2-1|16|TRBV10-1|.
TGCGCCAGCAGTGAATTAGGGCTAGTAGCCTACAATGAGCAGTTCTTC
CASSELGLVAYNEQFF
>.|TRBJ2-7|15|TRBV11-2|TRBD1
TGTGCCAGCAACCTTTGTCGGACAGGTCTCTACGAGCAGTACTTC
CASNLCRTGLYEQYF
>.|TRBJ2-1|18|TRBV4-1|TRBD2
TGCGCCAGCAGCCAAGATCTAGGGCTAGCGGGCTCCTACAATGAGCAGTTCTTC
CASSQDLGLAGSYNEQFF
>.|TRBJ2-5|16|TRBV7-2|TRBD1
TGTGCCAGCAGCAGGGACAGGGGGATATTCCAGGAGACCCAGTACTTC
CASSRDRGIFQETQYF
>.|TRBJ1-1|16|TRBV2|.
TGTGCCAGCAGGACCGAAAGCAGTATACGTAACACTGAAGCTTTCTTT
CASRTESSIRNTEAFF
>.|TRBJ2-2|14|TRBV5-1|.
TGCGCCAGCAGCTTGGGCACCTTGACCGGGGAGCTGTTTTTT
CASSLGTLTGELFF
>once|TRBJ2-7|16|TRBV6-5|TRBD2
TGTGCCAGCAGTTACGGCAGGAAGCGGGAGATCTACGAGCAGTACTTC
CASSYGRKREIYEQYF
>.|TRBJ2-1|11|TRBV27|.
TGTGCCAGCAGTTTATACAATGAGCAGTTCTTC
CASSLYNEQFF
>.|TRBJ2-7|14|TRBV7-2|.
TGTGCCAGCAGCTTAGGTGGGGGCCCCTACGAGCAGTACTTC
CASSLGGGPYEQYF
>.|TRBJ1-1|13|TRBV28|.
TGTGCCAGCAGCTCTAACTTCACAGGGTCGGCTTTCTTT
CASSSNFTGSAFF
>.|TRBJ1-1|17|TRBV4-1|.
TGCGCCAGCAGCCAAGATTACGGGGGGCGCACGAACACTGAAGCTTTCTTT
CASSQDYGGRTNTEAFF
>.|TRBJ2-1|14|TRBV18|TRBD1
TGTGCCAGCTCACAGGGACAGTCCTACAATGAGCAGTTCTTC
CASSQGQSYNEQFF
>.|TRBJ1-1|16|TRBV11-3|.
TGTGCCAGCAGCTTAGGGTTGACAACCCTGAACACTGAAGCTTTCTTT
CASSLGLTTLNTEAFF
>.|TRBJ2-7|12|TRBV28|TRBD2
TGTGCCACCAGACTAGCGGACTACGAGCAGTACTTC
CATRLADYEQYF
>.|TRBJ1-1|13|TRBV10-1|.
TGCGCCAGCAGTGAGGCAAGGAACACTGAAGCTTTCTTT
CASSEARNTEAFF
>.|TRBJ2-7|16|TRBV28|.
TGTGCCAGCAGATACCACCGGGACGGCCTCTCCTACGAGCAGTACTTC
CASRYHRDGLSYEQYF
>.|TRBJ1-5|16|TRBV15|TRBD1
TGTGCCACCAGCAGTGACGACAGGGCAAGCAATCAGCCCCAGCATTTT
CATSSDDRASNQPQHF
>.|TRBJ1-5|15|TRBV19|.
TGTGCCAGTACCGACCGGGACACCCCGGGTCAGCCCCAGCATTTT
CASTDRDTPGQPQHF
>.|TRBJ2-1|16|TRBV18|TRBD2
TGTGCCAGCTCACCGAAGGCGGGAGACCGTTACAATGAGCAGTTCTTC
CASSPKAGDRYNEQFF
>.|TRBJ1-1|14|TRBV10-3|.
TGTGCCATCAGTGAGCTTAGGTCGAACACTGAAGCTTTCTTT
CAISELRSNTEAFF
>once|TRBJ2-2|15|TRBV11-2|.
TGTGCCAGCAGCTTTTTCCCACCAAACACCGGGGAGCTGTTTTTT
CASSFFPPNTGELFF
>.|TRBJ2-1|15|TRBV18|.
TGTGCCAGCTCACCAAGTGAGTGGGAGCGCAATGAGCAGTTCTTC
CASSPSEWERNEQFF
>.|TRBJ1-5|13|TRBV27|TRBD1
TGTGCCAGCAGTCCCCAGGGGGGTCAGCCCCAGCATTTT
CASSPQGGQPQHF
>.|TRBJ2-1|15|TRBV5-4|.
TGTGCCAGCAGCTTGAAACCCGCGAGGAACAATGAGCAGTTCTTC
CASSLKPARNNEQFF
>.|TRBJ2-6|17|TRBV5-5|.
TGTGCCAGCAGCTTGGAAGGTCGGGGGTCTGGGGCCAACGTCCTGACTTTC
CASSLEGRGSGANVLTF
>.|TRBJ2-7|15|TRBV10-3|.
TGTGCCACCTTTGGACCGACAGGCAGCTCCTACGAGCAGTACTTC
CATFGPTGSSYEQYF